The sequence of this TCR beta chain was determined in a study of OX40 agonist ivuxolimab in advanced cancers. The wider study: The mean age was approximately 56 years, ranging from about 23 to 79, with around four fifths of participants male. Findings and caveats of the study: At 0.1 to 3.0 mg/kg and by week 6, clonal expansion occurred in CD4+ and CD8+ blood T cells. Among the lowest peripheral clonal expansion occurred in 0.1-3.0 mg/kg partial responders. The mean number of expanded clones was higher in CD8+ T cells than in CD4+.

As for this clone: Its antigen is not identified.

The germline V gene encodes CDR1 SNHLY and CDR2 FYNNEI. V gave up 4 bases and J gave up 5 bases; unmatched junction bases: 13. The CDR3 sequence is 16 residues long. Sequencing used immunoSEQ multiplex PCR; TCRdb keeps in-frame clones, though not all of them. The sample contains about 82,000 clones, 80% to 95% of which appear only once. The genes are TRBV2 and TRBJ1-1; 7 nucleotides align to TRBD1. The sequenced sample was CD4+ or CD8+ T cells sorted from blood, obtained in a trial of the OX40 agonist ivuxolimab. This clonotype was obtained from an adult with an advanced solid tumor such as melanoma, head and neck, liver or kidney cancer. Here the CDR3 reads CASSAALTGDWTEAFF. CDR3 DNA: TGTGCCAGCAGTGCTGCCCTTACAGGGGATTGGACTGAAGCTTTCTTT.